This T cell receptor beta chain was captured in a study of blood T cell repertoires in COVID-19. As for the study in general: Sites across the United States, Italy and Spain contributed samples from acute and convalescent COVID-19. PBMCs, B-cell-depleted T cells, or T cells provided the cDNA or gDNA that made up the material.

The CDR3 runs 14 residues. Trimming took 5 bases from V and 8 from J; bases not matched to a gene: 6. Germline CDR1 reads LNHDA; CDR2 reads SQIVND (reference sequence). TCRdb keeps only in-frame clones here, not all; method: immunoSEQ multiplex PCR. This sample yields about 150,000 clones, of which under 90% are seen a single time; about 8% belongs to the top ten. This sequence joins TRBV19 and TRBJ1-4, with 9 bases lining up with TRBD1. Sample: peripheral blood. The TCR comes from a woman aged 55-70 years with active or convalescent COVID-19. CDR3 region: CASSGQGLGEKLFF. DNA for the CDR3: TGTGCCAGTAGTGGACAGGGGTTGGGGGAAAAACTGTTTTTT.